Listed below are T cell receptor beta chains from one sample, sequenced in a study of circulating CD8 cells and anti-PD-1 response in melanoma. Using its own MiXCR run on the reads, TCRdb lists one record per CDR3 protein. The profile covers over 150 distinct CDR3 sequences, with approximately 15% appearing a single time and 30% taken by the ten largest. The sample in question was CD8+ T cells from PBMCs, obtained at baseline or after one month of anti-PD-1 therapy (not recorded which). The receptors were gathered from a human donor with melanoma. The CDR3 runs from the conserved cysteine through the conserved F or W. The D gene is left open where the match is weak. For some rows the clone size is stated as once, few or many, or as a class when expanded; others skip it.

cdr3_aa	cdr3_nt	clone_size	d_call	v_call	j_call
CASSLRGEWSEAFF	TGTGCCAGTAGCCTCCGGGGGGAATGGTCTGAAGCTTTCTTT	large	.	TRBV19	TRBJ1-1
CASGPGTGELFF	TGTGCCAGCGGGCCGGGCACCGGGGAGCTGTTTTTT	large	.	TRBV2	TRBJ2-2
CASSLGADREQYF	TGTGCCAGCAGCTTAGGAGCAGACCGGGAGCAGTACTTC	.	.	TRBV13	TRBJ2-7
CASISSTEAFF	TGTGCCAGCATTTCTTCGACTGAAGCTTTCTTT	large	.	TRBV2	TRBJ1-1
CATSRDSGGADTQYF	TGTGCCACCAGCAGAGATTCGGGGGGTGCAGATACGCAGTATTTT	large	TRBD2	TRBV15	TRBJ2-3
CASSPTFGQSDTQYF	TGTGCCAGCTCACCCACATTTGGACAGTCAGATACGCAGTATTTT	large	.	TRBV18	TRBJ2-3
CASSDGTGEADTQYF	TGTGCCAGCAGTGACGGGACAGGGGAGGCAGATACGCAGTATTTT	medium-sized	TRBD1	TRBV6-4	TRBJ2-3
CASSLGVGDTEAFF	TGTGCCAGCAGCTTAGGGGTCGGGGACACTGAAGCTTTCTTT	hyperexpanded	.	TRBV13	TRBJ1-1
CASSTRDGENEQYF	TGTGCCAGCAGCACCCGGGACGGGGAAAACGAGCAGTACTTC	.	.	TRBV25-1	TRBJ2-7
CASSPTLGLRVEQYF	TGTGCCAGCAGCCCCACCCTGGGACTTCGGGTAGAGCAGTACTTT	.	.	TRBV5-5	TRBJ2-7
CASSQEAPPAGAGNEQFF	TGCGCCAGCAGCCAAGAGGCCCCCCCAGCGGGAGCTGGAAATGAGCAGTTCTTC	.	TRBD2	TRBV4-1	TRBJ2-1
CSARGSPSGENNEQFF	TGCAGTGCTAGAGGGAGTCCTAGCGGAGAGAACAATGAGCAGTTCTTC	large	TRBD2	TRBV20-1	TRBJ2-1
CASSPIGTPTYEQYF	TGTGCCAGCAGTCCCATAGGCACTCCCACCTACGAGCAGTACTTC	large	.	TRBV12-3/TRBV12-4	TRBJ2-7
CASSWTSGMRPETQYF	TGTGCCAGCAGTTGGACTAGCGGGATGAGGCCGGAGACCCAGTACTTC	few	TRBD2	TRBV12-3/TRBV12-4	TRBJ2-5
CSARGRADYERYF	TGCAGTGCTAGAGGCAGGGCGGACTACGAGCGGTACTTC	large	.	TRBV20-1	TRBJ2-7
CASSRSSVGNNEQFF	TGTGCCAGCAGTAGGTCTAGCGTGGGTAACAATGAGCAGTTCTTC	medium-sized	.	TRBV12-3/TRBV12-4	TRBJ2-1
CASSLTGASSYEQYF	TGTGCCAGCAGCTTGACGGGGGCCAGCTCCTACGAGCAGTACTTC	hyperexpanded	.	TRBV6-2/TRBV6-3	TRBJ2-7
CASSIGDSIDTQYF	TGTGCCAGCAGTATCGGGGACTCGATCGATACGCAGTATTTT	medium-sized	.	TRBV28	TRBJ2-3
CASSGLGSKGYGYTF	TGTGCCAGCAGTGGACTCGGGTCAAAGGGCTATGGCTACACCTTC	medium-sized	.	TRBV27	TRBJ1-2
CASSFDTASGNTIYF	TGTGCCAGCAGTTTTGACACCGCGTCTGGAAACACCATATATTTT	medium-sized	.	TRBV28	TRBJ1-3
CATSAWKDGQETQYF	TGTGCCACCAGTGCTTGGAAAGACGGCCAAGAGACCCAGTACTTC	large	.	TRBV24-1	TRBJ2-5
CASSSGGLDSGNTIYF	TGTGCCAGCAGCTCAGGGGGACTGGACTCTGGAAACACCATATATTTT	.	TRBD1	TRBV27	TRBJ1-3
CASMKGNQPQHF	TGTGCCAGCATGAAGGGGAATCAGCCCCAGCATTTT	large	.	TRBV6-1	TRBJ1-5
CSVEAPGPWRTEAFF	TGCAGCGTTGAAGCCCCCGGGCCCTGGAGGACTGAAGCTTTCTTT	hyperexpanded	.	TRBV29-1	TRBJ1-1
CASSLVGKPPYEQYF	TGTGCCAGCAGCTTGGTGGGGAAACCACCCTACGAGCAGTACTTC	large	.	TRBV5-4	TRBJ2-7
CASSQTGRNEQYF	TGCGCCAGCAGCCAGACAGGTCGCAACGAGCAGTACTTC	large	.	TRBV4-1	TRBJ2-7
CASSPDQGAVGELFF	TGTGCCAGCAGCCCGGATCAGGGGGCCGTCGGGGAGCTGTTTTTT	hyperexpanded	TRBD1	TRBV6-2/TRBV6-3	TRBJ2-2
CASSDGVNEKLFF	TGTGCCAGCAGTGATGGCGTTAATGAAAAACTGTTTTTT	hyperexpanded	.	TRBV2	TRBJ1-4
CSAKLAGDAGELFF	TGCAGTGCTAAACTAGCGGGGGACGCCGGGGAGCTGTTTTTT	hyperexpanded	TRBD2	TRBV20-1	TRBJ2-2
CASSPWAGDYTF	TGTGCCAGCAGTCCTTGGGCCGGGGACTACACCTTC	hyperexpanded	.	TRBV12-3/TRBV12-4	TRBJ1-2
CASSIRQGSNQPQHF	TGTGCCAGTAGTATCCGACAGGGTAGCAATCAGCCCCAGCATTTT	medium-sized	TRBD1	TRBV19	TRBJ1-5
CSVEKDYQETQYF	TGCAGCGTTGAAAAGGACTACCAAGAGACCCAGTACTTC	large	.	TRBV29-1	TRBJ2-5
CSAGDRGDYEQYF	TGCAGTGCTGGGGACAGGGGGGACTACGAACAGTACTTC	.	TRBD1	TRBV20-1	TRBJ2-7
CASNPRTGDYEQYF	TGTGCCAGCAATCCCAGGACAGGTGACTACGAGCAGTACTTC	.	TRBD1	TRBV4-2	TRBJ2-7
CASSYGAAPTYEQYF	TGTGCCAGCAGTTACGGGGCAGCCCCCACCTACGAGCAGTACTTC	.	.	TRBV6-5	TRBJ2-7
CSARDVAGVSSSYNEQFF	TGCAGTGCTAGAGATGTAGCGGGGGTTTCCAGCTCCTACAATGAGCAGTTCTTC	large	TRBD2	TRBV20-1	TRBJ2-1
CASSGQGGEVDEQYF	TGTGCCAGCAGCGGCCAGGGGGGAGAGGTGGACGAGCAGTACTTC	few	.	TRBV9	TRBJ2-7
CASSFSGGRNEQFF	TGTGCCAGCAGCTTTAGCGGGGGTAGGAATGAGCAGTTCTTC	medium-sized	TRBD2	TRBV5-5	TRBJ2-1
CASSIGTRRQFF	TGTGCCAGTAGTATAGGGACCCGCCGGCAGTTCTTC	large	.	TRBV19	TRBJ2-1
CSARKADYEQYF	TGCAGTGCTAGGAAAGCTGACTACGAGCAGTACTTC	hyperexpanded	.	TRBV20-1	TRBJ2-7
CASSMTAYGYTF	TGTGCCAGTAGTATGACAGCATACGGCTACACCTTC	hyperexpanded	.	TRBV19	TRBJ1-2
CSVDRGPNTEAFF	TGCAGCGTTGACAGGGGACCGAACACTGAAGCTTTCTTT	large	.	TRBV29-1	TRBJ1-1
CASSQVPDREGYTF	TGCGCCAGCAGCCAAGTACCCGACAGGGAGGGCTACACCTTC	medium-sized	TRBD1	TRBV4-3	TRBJ1-2
CASSSDISSSEAFF	TGTGCCAGCAGCTCAGACATAAGTTCGTCTGAAGCTTTCTTT	large	.	TRBV7-2	TRBJ1-1
CASSDSDSNEQFF	TGTGCCAGCAGTGACTCAGACAGCAATGAGCAGTTCTTC	medium-sized	.	TRBV6-4	TRBJ2-1
CASSPTSRTGELFF	TGTGCCAGTAGTCCGACTAGCCGCACCGGGGAGCTGTTTTTT	hyperexpanded	TRBD2	TRBV19	TRBJ2-2
CSARDRGGTEAFF	TGCAGTGCTCGGGACAGGGGTGGGACTGAAGCTTTCTTT	medium-sized	TRBD1	TRBV20-1	TRBJ1-1
CASSDAGQGDSGELFF	TGTGCCAGCAGTGATGCCGGACAGGGGGACTCCGGGGAGCTGTTTTTT	hyperexpanded	TRBD1	TRBV25-1	TRBJ2-2